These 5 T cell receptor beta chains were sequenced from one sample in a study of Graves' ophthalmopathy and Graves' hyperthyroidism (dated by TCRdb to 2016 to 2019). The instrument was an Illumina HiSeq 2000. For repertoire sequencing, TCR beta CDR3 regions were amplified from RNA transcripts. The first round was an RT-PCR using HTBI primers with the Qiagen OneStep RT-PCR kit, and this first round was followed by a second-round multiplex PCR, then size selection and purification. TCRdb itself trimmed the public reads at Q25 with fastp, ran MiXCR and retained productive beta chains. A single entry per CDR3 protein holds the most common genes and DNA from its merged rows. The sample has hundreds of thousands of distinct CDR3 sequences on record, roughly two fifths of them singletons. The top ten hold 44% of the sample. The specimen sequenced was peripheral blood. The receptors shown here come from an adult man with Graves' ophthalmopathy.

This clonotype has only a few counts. As DNA, the CDR3 is TGTGCCAGCAGCTCTCATGCGGGTCGAGGCACCGGGGAGCTGTTTTTT. It encodes CASSSHAGRGTGELFF. V and J are TRBV7-9 and TRBJ2-2; D perhaps matches TRBD2 (5 bases). Trimming took off 4 bases at V and 4 bases at J, with 16 bases between the two ends. From germline, CDR1 is SEHNR and CDR2 FQNEAQ (reference sequence). CDR3 size: 16 residues. The full variable domain, rest sourced from reference TRBV7-9 and TRBJ2-2, is DTGVSQNPRHKITKRGQNVTFRCDPISEHNRLYWYRQTLGQGPEFLTYFQNEAQLEKSRLLSDRFSAERPKGSFSTLEIQRTEQGDSAMYLCASSSHAGRGTGELFFGEGSRLTVL.

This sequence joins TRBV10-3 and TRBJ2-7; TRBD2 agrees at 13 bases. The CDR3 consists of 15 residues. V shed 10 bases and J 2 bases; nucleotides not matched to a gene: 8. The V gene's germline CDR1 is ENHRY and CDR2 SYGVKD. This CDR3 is CASGRGLAGPYEQYF. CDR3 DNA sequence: TGTGCCAGCGGTCGGGGACTAGCGGGGCCCTACGAGCAGTACTTC.

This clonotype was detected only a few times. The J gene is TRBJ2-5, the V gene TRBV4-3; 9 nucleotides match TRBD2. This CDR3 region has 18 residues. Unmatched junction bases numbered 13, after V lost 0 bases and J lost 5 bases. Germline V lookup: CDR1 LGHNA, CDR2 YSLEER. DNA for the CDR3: TGCGCCAGCAGCCAAGATGTCTTCACGGCGGGAGGGGGGGAGACCCAGTACTTC. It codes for CASSQDVFTAGGGETQYF.

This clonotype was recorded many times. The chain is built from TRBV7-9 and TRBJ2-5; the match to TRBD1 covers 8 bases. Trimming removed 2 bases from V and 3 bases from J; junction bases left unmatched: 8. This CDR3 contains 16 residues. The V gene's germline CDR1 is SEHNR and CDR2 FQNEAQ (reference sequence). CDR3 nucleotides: TGTGCCAGCAGCTTACCATCGGACAGGGCCGAAGAGACCCAGTACTTC. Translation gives CASSLPSDRAEETQYF. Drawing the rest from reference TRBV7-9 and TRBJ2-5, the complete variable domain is DTGVSQNPRHKITKRGQNVTFRCDPISEHNRLYWYRQTLGQGPEFLTYFQNEAQLEKSRLLSDRFSAERPKGSFSTLEIQRTEQGDSAMYLCASSLPSDRAEETQYFGPGTRLLVL.

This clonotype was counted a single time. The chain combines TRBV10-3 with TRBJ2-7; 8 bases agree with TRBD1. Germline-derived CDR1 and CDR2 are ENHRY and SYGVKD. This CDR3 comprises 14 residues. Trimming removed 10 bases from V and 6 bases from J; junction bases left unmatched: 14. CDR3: CASQQGDTIGEQYF. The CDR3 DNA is TGTGCCAGCCAACAGGGGGATACAATAGGCGAGCAGTACTTC.